The clone carrying this TCR beta chain was recorded once. The sample originates from a study of shared clonotypes between healthy human individuals. Under the authors' procedure: ImmunoSEQ yielded junction-only sequences lacking quality scores, so filtering differed. The table came from immunoSEQ multiplex PCR; TCRdb's copy has only in-frame clones and leaves some out. That table gives V, J and clone size, and the DNA gave D and trimming. The data contain 1.4 million to 1.5 million clones, around 97% of them seen just once; the ten biggest clones take up 1% to 1.5%. After removal of 3 bases from V and 5 bases from J, the junction contained 7 bases not matched to a gene. Germline CDR1 is KGHSH and CDR2 is LQKENI. The CDR3 spans 16 residues. Division of CD4+ cells produced a CD45RA+ naive subset and a CD45RA-negative memory subset.

J is TRBJ2-2 and V is TRBV18, with 9 bases fitting TRBD1. The TCR comes from a man aged 30-40 years in good health. The specimen was naive CD4+ T cells sorted from blood. As to subset: CD45RA+ positively selected. The CDR3 DNA is TGTGCCAGCTCACCGTCGAGGACAGGGGCGACCGGGGAGCTGTTTTTT. This codes for CASSPSRTGATGELFF.